Detailed here is one T cell receptor (beta chain). Assay used: immunoSEQ multiplex PCR; TCRdb lists only in-frame clones, some missing. Here the sample spans over 25,000 clones, approximately 77% being singletons. This CDR3 contains 15 residues. The germline V and J ends were trimmed by 8 bases and 4 bases, with 20 bases remaining between them. CDR1 and CDR2 (germline): MDHEN, SYDVKM. Treatment reported: randomized to nivolumab then ipilimumab (arm A) or the reverse (arm B). The sample originates from a study of sequential checkpoint blockade in melanoma. Study as a whole: Arm A got nivolumab then ipilimumab; arm B the reverse, 1:1.

The chain is built from TRBV28 and TRBJ2-5, with D possibly TRBD2 on 6 matching bases. This clonotype was sampled from a human donor with melanoma. The sample here was CD8+ T cells sorted from blood (inferred from file names), taken from a patient given nivolumab and ipilimumab in sequence. CDR3 coding DNA: TGTGCCAGCGGGGGGATTGGGGCAGGTATAGAGACCCAGTACTTC. It encodes CASGGIGAGIETQYF.